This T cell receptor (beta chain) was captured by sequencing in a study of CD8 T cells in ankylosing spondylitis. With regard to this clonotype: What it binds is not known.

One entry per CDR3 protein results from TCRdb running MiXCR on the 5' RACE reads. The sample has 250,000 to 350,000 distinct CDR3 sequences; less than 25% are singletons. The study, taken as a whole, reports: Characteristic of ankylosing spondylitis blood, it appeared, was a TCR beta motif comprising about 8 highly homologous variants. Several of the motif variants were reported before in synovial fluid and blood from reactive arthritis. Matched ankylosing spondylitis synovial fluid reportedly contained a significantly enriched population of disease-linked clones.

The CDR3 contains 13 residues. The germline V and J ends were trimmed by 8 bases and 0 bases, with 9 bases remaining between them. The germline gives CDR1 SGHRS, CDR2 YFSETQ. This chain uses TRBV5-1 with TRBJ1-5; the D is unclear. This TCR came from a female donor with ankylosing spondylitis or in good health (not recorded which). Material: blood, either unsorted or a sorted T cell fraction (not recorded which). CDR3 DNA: TGCGCCAGGGAAGAAAATAGCAATCAGCCCCAGCATTTT. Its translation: CAREENSNQPQHF.